A single T cell receptor (beta chain) is shown here with its context. V gave up 4 bases and J gave up 5 bases; unmatched junction bases: 6. Germline V gene data show CDR1 as LGHDT and CDR2 as YNNKEL (reference sequence). CDR3 length equals 15 residues. These data are taken from a study of blood T cell repertoires in COVID-19. In the study overall: The origin of the acute and convalescent COVID-19 samples was the United States, Italy and Spain.

Recruits, aged roughly 18 to 89 years, lived in 25 or so US areas. The recovered donors of Cohort 3 showed two negative PCRs, clearance, or symptom resolution. Using immunoSEQ multiplex PCR, the repertoire was profiled, and TCRdb retains in-frame clones only, with some absent. Here the sample spans approximately 470,000 clones, around 90% being singletons. The chain is built from TRBV3-1 (or the pseudogene TRBV3-2) and TRBJ2-1; 9 bases match TRBD2. The sequence was obtained from a woman aged 18 to 35 who had recovered from COVID-19. Sample: PBMCs or T cells enriched from blood (not recorded which). The CDR3 protein is CASSLGGGANNEQFF. CDR3 DNA: TGTGCCAGCAGCCTAGGCGGGGGGGCTAACAATGAGCAGTTCTTC.